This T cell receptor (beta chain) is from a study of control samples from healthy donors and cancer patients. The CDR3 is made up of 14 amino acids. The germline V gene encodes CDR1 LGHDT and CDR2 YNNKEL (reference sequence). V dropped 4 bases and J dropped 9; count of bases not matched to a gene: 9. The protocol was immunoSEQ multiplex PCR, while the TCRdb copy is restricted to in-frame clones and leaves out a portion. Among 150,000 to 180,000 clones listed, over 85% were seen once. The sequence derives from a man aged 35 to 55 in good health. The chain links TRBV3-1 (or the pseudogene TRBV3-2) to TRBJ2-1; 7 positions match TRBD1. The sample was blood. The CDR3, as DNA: TGTGCCAGCAGCCTGGGACAGACGAAGGGTGAGCAGTTCTTC. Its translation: CASSLGQTKGEQFF.